These 17 T cell receptor beta chains were sequenced from one sample in a study of T cell repertoires in cytomegalovirus infection. TCRdb used MiXCR to reprocess the reads, holding one entry per CDR3 protein. The table records about 300,000 distinct CDR3 sequences, around 10% of them present only once. Sequenced material: PBMCs. Receptors were obtained from a human donor in good health (CMV status not recorded). Some clones in this sample may be carry-over from other donors' samples.

The chain carries TRBV3-1 and TRBJ2-2, with D perhaps matching TRBD1 or TRBD2 (5 bases each). Germline V gene lookup returns CDR1 LGHDT and CDR2 YNNKEL (reference sequence). The germline V and J ends were trimmed by 0 bases and 4 bases, with 9 bases remaining between them. This CDR3 is built from 15 residues. CDR3 loop: CASSQEWGSTGELFF. CDR3 coding DNA: TGTGCCAGCAGCCAAGAATGGGGGTCCACCGGGGAGCTGTTTTTT.

This clonotype was seen more than once but under ten times. J is TRBJ2-3 and V is TRBV20-1; TRBD2 aligns across 7 bases. The CDR3 extends over 14 amino acids. Looked up from germline, CDR1 is DFQATT and CDR2 is SNEGSKA (reference sequence). The V and J ends lost 3 bases and 1 base, in that order; junction bases with no gene match: 4. In nucleotides, the CDR3 is TGCAGTGCTAGTAGCGGGCGCGGCACAGATACGCAGTATTTT. Translated, it gives CSASSGRGTDTQYF.

This clonotype was found many times. This chain uses TRBV6-1 with TRBJ1-1; D ambiguous. CDR1 is MNHNS and CDR2 is SASEGT in the germline V gene. V lost 6 bases to trimming and J lost 4 bases, with 9 bases between them. The CDR3 consists of 12 residues. CDR3 amino acids: CASREVGTEAFF. The CDR3 nucleotides read TGTGCCAGCAGAGAGGTTGGCACTGAAGCTTTCTTT.

This clonotype was counted ten times or more. J is TRBJ2-7 and V is TRBV28; 9 nucleotides line up with TRBD1. This CDR3 spans 13 amino acids. Germline V gene data show CDR1 as MDHEN and CDR2 as SYDVKM. The trim removed 7 bases at V and 3 bases at J, leaving 4 bases unmatched. The CDR3 is CASTNRGLYEQYF. In nucleotides, the CDR3 is TGTGCCAGCACGAACAGGGGGCTCTACGAGCAGTACTTC.

The chain is built from TRBV20-1 and TRBJ2-5, with D possibly matching TRBD2 (5 bases). There are 14 residues in the CDR3. CDR1 is DFQATT, CDR2 SNEGSKA, per germline (reference sequence). Trimming removed 6 bases at V and 5 bases at J, with 19 bases between. The chain's CDR3 is CSALKFGERETQYF. CDR3 nucleotides: TGCAGTGCCCTAAAATTCGGGGAGCGGGAGACCCAGTACTTC.

The sample holds many counts of this clonotype. This chain uses TRBV28 with TRBJ2-3, with 7 positions matching TRBD1. CDR1 is MDHEN and CDR2 is SYDVKM in the germline V gene. The CDR3 has 14 residues. Unmatched junction bases numbered 8, after V lost 8 bases and J lost 3 bases. This CDR3 reads CASARQGRTDTQYF. For the CDR3, the DNA is TGTGCCAGCGCGAGACAGGGAAGAACAGATACGCAGTATTTT.

At least ten counts were recorded for this clonotype. The rearrangement uses TRBV20-1 and TRBJ1-1; no reliable D call. The V gene's germline CDR1 is DFQATT and CDR2 SNEGSKA (reference sequence). CDR3 length: 11 residues. Deletions cut 6 bases from V and 6 bases from J, with 11 bases between. CDR3 region: CSAARTAEAFF. CDR3 DNA: TGCAGTGCGGCGCGGACGGCTGAAGCTTTCTTT.

This clonotype occurred many times. CDR3 in DNA: TGCAGCTGTGATAGCGGGGGGGCCCCAGAGACCCAGTACTTC. It yields the protein CSCDSGGAPETQYF. V gene TRBV20-1 combines with J gene TRBJ2-5, with 11 bases lining up with TRBD2. Germline V CDR1 and CDR2: DFQATT, SNEGSKA (reference sequence). The CDR3 loop spans 14 amino acids.

This clonotype was recorded at least ten times. The rearrangement uses TRBV6-2 or TRBV6-3 and TRBJ1-5; TRBD1 matches 7 bases. The CDR3 loop spans 19 amino acids. Trimming cost V 2 bases and J 0 bases; bases outside gene matches: 13. From germline, CDR1 is MNHEY and CDR2 SVGEGT. The CDR3 DNA reads TGTGCCAGCAGTTACCCCCGGATGACGGGACAGACTAGCAATCAGCCCCAGCATTTT. It translates to CASSYPRMTGQTSNQPQHF.

This clonotype has ten or more counts. The chain recombines TRBV7-2 with TRBJ2-6; 7 bases fit TRBD1. The CDR3 has 18 residues. Trimming cost V 5 bases and J 0 bases; bases outside gene matches: 10. In germline, CDR1 is SGHTA, CDR2 FQGNSA. CDR3 amino acids: CASSHNRGLNSGANVLTF. The CDR3 DNA reads as TGTGCCAGCAGCCACAACAGGGGCCTCAACTCTGGGGCCAACGTCCTGACTTTC.

This clonotype was recorded at least ten times. The gene calls are TRBV20-1 and TRBJ1-5; 7 bases agree with TRBD1. The CDR3 sequence is 15 residues long. Germline lookup yields CDR1 DFQATT and CDR2 SNEGSKA (reference sequence). Losses at the gene ends were 6 bases for V and 0 bases for J; bases not matched to a gene: 8. This CDR3 reads CSARDRSYSNQPQHF. DNA of the CDR3: TGCAGTGCAAGGGACAGATCTTATAGCAATCAGCCCCAGCATTTT.

This clonotype was counted at least ten times. The rearrangement links TRBV7-8 to TRBJ2-3; tentatively, D is TRBD1 (5 bases). V gave up 5 bases and J gave up 3 bases, with 18 bases separating them. The CDR3 length is 16 residues. In germline, CDR1 is SGHVS, CDR2 FQNEAQ. The CDR3 protein is CASSLSSQGWTDTQYF. The CDR3, as DNA: TGTGCCAGCAGCCTGTCTTCCCAGGGTTGGACAGATACGCAGTATTTT.

In this sample, this clonotype turned up once. The junction departs from the called germline gene at one end, perhaps through a read error. V gene TRBV19 combines with J gene TRBJ2-2, with a possible D match to TRBD2 (5 bases). From germline, CDR1 is LNHDA and CDR2 SQIVND (reference sequence). The CDR3 has 15 amino acids. This CDR3 is CASTRATSSTGKLFF. CDR3 nucleotides: TGTGCCAGTACCCGGGCCACCTCAAGCACCGGGAAGCTGTTTTTT.

This clonotype was observed many times. The V call is TRBV6-2 or TRBV6-3, the J call TRBJ2-7, with D hard to call. This CDR3 has 13 amino acids. Germline values: CDR1 MNHEY, CDR2 SVGEGT. V was clipped by 5 bases and J by 4 bases, with 12 bases between them. The CDR3 region is CASSHTWGYEQYV. The CDR3 coding sequence is TGTGCCAGCAGTCATACTTGGGGATACGAGCAGTACGTC.

This rearrangement joins TRBV28 to TRBJ1-6, with a tentative D call TRBD1 (5 bases). Germline V lookup: CDR1 MDHEN, CDR2 SYDVKM. Trimming pared 4 bases from V and 14 bases from J, leaving 12 bases between. The CDR3 is 12 residues long. The CDR3 loop reads CASSSGGYTLHF. For the CDR3, the DNA is TGTGCCAGCAGTTCTGGGGGGTATACCCTCCACTTT.

This clonotype was seen more than once but under ten times. CDR3 region: CASSVRGALTDTQYF. In DNA form, the CDR3 reads TGTGCCAGCAGCGTCCGGGGGGCCCTGACAGATACGCAGTATTTT. V and J are TRBV9 and TRBJ2-3; tentatively, D is TRBD2 (7 bases). V was clipped by 2 bases and J by 3 bases, with 13 bases between them. The CDR3 covers 15 residues. Germline-derived CDR1 and CDR2 are SGDLS and YYNGEE.

This clonotype has a handful of counts. The chain has TRBV25-1 and TRBJ2-3; either TRBD1 or TRBD2 may fit D (5 bases each). The CDR3 sequence is 15 residues long. V was shortened by 4 bases and J by 2 bases, with 13 bases between the two germline ends. From germline, CDR1 is MGHDK and CDR2 SYGVNS. The CDR3 bases are TGTGCCAGCAGTGTAGGGGACGGACACACAGATACGCAGTATTTT. Protein product: CASSVGDGHTDTQYF.